Listed here are 11 T cell receptor beta chains from one sample, sequenced in a study of CD8 T cells in Susac syndrome. Random hexamers were used to reverse transcribe about 0.5 to 1 ug of RNA. TCRdb reanalysed the immunoSEQ multiplex PCR reads using MiXCR and keeps one entry per CDR3 protein. The table records roughly 190,000 distinct CDR3 sequences, 90% to 95% of them present only once. Sequenced: CD4+ T cells from PBMCs. These receptor sequences come from a human donor in good health.

V and J are TRBV6-1 and TRBJ1-1; D not resolved. Per the germline V gene, CDR1 is MNHNS and CDR2 is SASEGT. V gave up 4 bases and J gave up 7 bases, with 16 bases separating them. CDR3 length: 14 residues. The CDR3 sequence is CASSVSPPPGEAFF. The CDR3 DNA reads as TGTGCCAGCAGTGTGTCACCTCCTCCCGGTGAAGCTTTCTTT.

The V and J genes are TRBV6-2 or TRBV6-3 and TRBJ1-1; D is unresolved. The V end lost 1 base, the J end lost 6 bases, and 3 bases lay between the germline ends. CDR3 length: 11 amino acids. Germline loops: CDR1 MNHEY, CDR2 SVGEGT. In DNA, the CDR3 is TGTGCCAGCAGTTACTTGGCTGAAGCTTTCTTT. It codes for CASSYLAEAFF.

The chain uses TRBV28 and TRBJ2-7; D unresolved. The CDR3 is made up of 14 amino acids. The germline V gene encodes CDR1 MDHEN and CDR2 SYDVKM. The V gene lost 8 bases and the J gene lost 0 bases, with 14 bases spanning the gap. The CDR3 protein is CASSRGRSSYEQYF. The DNA for the CDR3 is TGTGCCAGCTCCAGAGGAAGAAGCTCCTACGAGCAGTACTTC.

The chain couples TRBV12-3 or TRBV12-4 to TRBJ2-1; 9 bases are shared with TRBD1. V lost 6 bases and J lost 12; bases outside the gene matches: 9. The CDR3 is 13 amino acids. In DNA form, the CDR3 reads TGTGCCAGCAGGTGGGGACAGGGTCCCGCGCAGTTCTTC. It codes for CASRWGQGPAQFF.

The V call is TRBV7-2, the J call TRBJ2-4; no clear D. The germline CDR1 and CDR2 sequences are SGHTA and FQGNSA. V dropped 3 bases and J dropped 7 bases, with 7 bases sitting between them. This CDR3 region has 12 residues. CDR3 in DNA: TGTGCCAGCAGCTTTGAGAGGAACATTCAGTACTTC. Translated, it gives CASSFERNIQYF.

The chain recombines TRBV12-3 or TRBV12-4 with TRBJ2-7; D is unclear. CDR3 length: 11 residues. V was clipped by 7 bases and J by 6 bases, with 10 bases between them. The CDR3 reads CASTETGEQYF. CDR3 nucleotides: TGTGCCAGCACCGAAACCGGCGAGCAGTACTTC.

The chain recombines TRBV9 with TRBJ1-1; D remains unclear. CDR3 length equals 15 residues. V dropped 4 bases and J dropped 1 base, with 14 bases sitting between them. Germline loops: CDR1 SGDLS, CDR2 YYNGEE. In DNA form, the CDR3 reads TGTGCCAGCAGCCCCCTAAGAGACTCGAACACTGAAGCTTTCTTT. Protein: CASSPLRDSNTEAFF.

The gene calls are TRBV3-1 and TRBJ1-1; 7 bases agree with TRBD1. CDR1 and CDR2 (germline): LGHDT, YNNKEL (reference sequence). The junction had 9 bases not matched to a gene; V was cut back by 0 bases and J by 11 bases. This CDR3 is 14 amino acids long. This CDR3 reads CASSQEASTGVAFF. For the CDR3, the DNA is TGTGCCAGCAGCCAAGAGGCGAGTACAGGGGTCGCTTTCTTT.

This chain joins TRBV20-1 and TRBJ1-1; D might be TRBD1 (5 bases). The CDR3 contains 13 residues. The germline CDR1 and CDR2 sequences are DFQATT and SNEGSKA (reference sequence). V was shortened by 6 bases and J by 1 base, with 12 bases between the two germline ends. The CDR3 loop is CSALRERNTEAFF. Written as DNA, the CDR3 is TGCAGTGCCCTCAGGGAGAGGAACACTGAAGCTTTCTTT.

The chain has TRBV6-5 and TRBJ1-2; TRBD1 might be the D (6 bases). Trimming left V 5 bases short and J 3 bases short, with 13 bases between. This CDR3 spans 14 amino acids. Germline assignment: CDR1 MNHEY and CDR2 SVGAGI. CDR3 sequence reads: CASSLGQPHYGYTF. In DNA, the CDR3 is TGTGCCAGCAGTCTAGGACAGCCCCACTATGGCTACACCTTC.

This clonotype was found once. The chain has TRBV28 and TRBJ2-3, with TRBD2 matching 11 bases. This CDR3 region has 15 residues. CDR1 is MDHEN, CDR2 SYDVKM, per germline. The V segment lost 6 bases and the J segment 6 bases; nucleotides outside the gene matches: 8. CDR3 DNA sequence: TGTGCCAGCAGCTTTCGAGCTAGCGGGGGGGATACGCAGTATTTT. This encodes CASSFRASGGDTQYF. The complete variable domain, with remaining parts taken from reference TRBV28 and TRBJ2-3, reads DVKVTQSSRYLVKRTGEKVFLECVQDMDHENMFWYRQDPGLGLRLIYFSYDVKMKEKGDIPEGYSVSREKKERFSLILESASTNQTSMYLCASSFRASGGDTQYFGPGTRLTVL.